The 23 T cell receptor beta chains in this list originate from one sample, sequenced in a study of cytomegalovirus exposure and HLA in healthy donors. The method was immunoSEQ multiplex PCR; TCRdb's version includes in-frame clones alone and lacks a portion of them. The table has 350,000 or so clones, around 86% seen once. Sequenced input: PBMCs. Every receptor here comes from a woman aged 18-35 years in good health and CMV-seronegative.

The chain recombines TRBV19 with TRBJ1-5; 11 bases match TRBD1. Germline V lookup: CDR1 LNHDA, CDR2 SQIVND (reference sequence). CDR3 length: 20 residues. Germline trimming cut 1 base from V and 4 bases from J; bases unmatched to any gene: 15. The CDR3 DNA sequence: TGTGCCAGTAGTATAGTGTGGACCGGGACAGGGGGTTTGATGAATCAGCCCCAGCATTTT. As protein: CASSIVWTGTGGLMNQPQHF.

The rearrangement links TRBV5-1 to TRBJ2-1; the D gene is possibly TRBD2 (5 bases). This CDR3 has 12 residues. V lost 5 bases, J lost 7 bases, and 10 bases lay in between. CDR1 and CDR2 from the germline V gene are SGHRS and YFSETQ. The CDR3 DNA reads TGCGCCAGCAGGCTGGGAGCAAATGAGCAGTTCTTC. Amino acids: CASRLGANEQFF.

The chain is built from TRBV11-3 and TRBJ2-3, with TRBD2 matching over 7 bases. The CDR3 is made up of 15 amino acids. V shed 2 bases and J 6 bases; nucleotides not matched to a gene: 8. Germline CDR1 is SGHNT and CDR2 is YENEEA. Here the CDR3 reads CASSLNILGGDTQYF. The CDR3 DNA sequence: TGTGCCAGCAGCTTAAATATTCTCGGGGGGGATACGCAGTATTTT.

The CDR3 DNA follows: TGTGCCAGCAGTGGAGCGGGACTAGTAACCCATATCTACGAGCAGTACTTC. It translates to CASSGAGLVTHIYEQYF. The genes are TRBV28 and TRBJ2-7, with 8 bases matching TRBD2. The CDR3 runs to 17 residues. Trimming cost V 5 bases and J 3 bases; bases outside gene matches: 15. Looked up from germline, CDR1 is MDHEN and CDR2 is SYDVKM.

The chain couples TRBV18 to TRBJ2-7; tentatively, D is TRBD1 (6 bases). V dropped 4 bases and J dropped 2 bases, with 9 bases sitting between them. This CDR3 has 13 amino acids. In germline, CDR1 is KGHSH, CDR2 LQKENI. The CDR3 nucleotides read TGTGCCAGCTCACGGACAGCCACCTACGAGCAGTACTTC. Translating gives CASSRTATYEQYF.

This clone was counted a single time. The gene calls are TRBV6-5 and TRBJ2-1, with D possibly TRBD2 on 5 matching bases. The germline V gene encodes CDR1 MNHEY and CDR2 SVGAGI. V was pared by 0 bases and J by 10 bases, with 19 bases between. The CDR3 covers 16 residues. CDR3 loop: CASSYSIDPREGEQFF. CDR3 nucleotides: TGTGCCAGCAGTTACTCTATCGACCCGAGGGAAGGGGAGCAGTTCTTC.

The chain is built from TRBV7-8 and TRBJ2-5, with 7 bases lining up with TRBD2. CDR3 length equals 14 residues. Germline V gene lookup returns CDR1 SGHVS and CDR2 FQNEAQ. Unmatched junction bases numbered 3, after V lost 1 base and J lost 4 bases. The CDR3 is CASSLGTRGETQYF. DNA of the CDR3: TGTGCCAGCAGCTTAGGGACTAGAGGAGAGACCCAGTACTTC.

The count of this clone is one. The chain joins TRBV7-9 to TRBJ2-2; tentatively, D is TRBD1 (5 bases). Deletions cut 1 base from V and 7 bases from J, with 10 bases between. Germline V gene data show CDR1 as SEHNR and CDR2 as FQNEAQ (reference sequence). CDR3 length equals 14 residues. CDR3 residues: CASSLGDSRGELFF. CDR3 coding DNA: TGTGCCAGCAGCTTAGGTGACAGCCGCGGGGAGCTGTTTTTT.

CDR3 amino acids: CATRDRVGYEQYF. CDR3 bases: TGTGCCACCAGAGACAGGGTCGGCTACGAGCAGTACTTC. The V gene is TRBV6-5, the J gene TRBJ2-7, with 7 bases fitting TRBD1. Germline assignment: CDR1 MNHEY and CDR2 SVGAGI. V dropped 10 bases and J dropped 3; count of bases not matched to a gene: 9. The CDR3 covers 13 residues.

The chain couples TRBV6-5 to TRBJ1-5, with TRBD1 as a possible D gene (5 bases). CDR1 MNHEY and CDR2 SVGAGI come from the germline V gene. The CDR3 runs 13 residues. V lost 5 bases and J 9 bases, leaving 14 bases between the germline ends. CDR3 nucleotides: TGTGCCAGCAGTCCATCAGGGATACGGCCCCAGCATTTT. As protein: CASSPSGIRPQHF.

This chain uses TRBV7-6 with TRBJ2-2, with 8 bases identical to TRBD1. The CDR3 contains 16 residues. V dropped 1 base and J dropped 3; count of bases not matched to a gene: 4. CDR1 and CDR2 from the germline V gene are SGHVS and FNYEAQ. This CDR3 is CASSLGQGRDTGELFF. For the CDR3, the DNA is TGTGCCAGCAGCTTAGGACAGGGGAGAGACACCGGGGAGCTGTTTTTT.

The genes are TRBV18 and TRBJ2-4; 7 bases are shared with TRBD1. Germline trimming cut 3 bases from V and 2 bases from J; bases unmatched to any gene: 4. The CDR3 extends over 15 amino acids. In germline, CDR1 is KGHSH, CDR2 LQKENI. The CDR3 DNA is TGTGCCAGCTCACCGGGACAGCCAACCAAAAACATTCAGTACTTC. Protein product: CASSPGQPTKNIQYF.

The rearrangement joins TRBV5-1 to TRBJ1-2; a weak D match, TRBD1 (5 bases). Germline CDR1 and CDR2: SGHRS and YFSETQ. Trimming pared 2 bases from V and 1 base from J, leaving 24 bases between. This CDR3 region has 19 residues. The CDR3 nucleotides are TGCGCCAGCAGCTTACAGTCGCCGGGCCCAGGGAGGAGTAACTATGGCTACACCTTC. Amino acids: CASSLQSPGPGRSNYGYTF.

The chain links TRBV30 to TRBJ2-1; 9 bases match TRBD2. Germline CDR1 reads GTSNPN; CDR2 reads SVGIG (reference sequence). V gave up 1 base and J gave up 11 bases; unmatched junction bases: 12. This CDR3 spans 15 amino acids. The CDR3 loop reads CAWSALSGSLSQQFF. In nucleotides, the CDR3 is TGTGCCTGGAGTGCTCTTAGCGGGAGTTTGTCTCAGCAGTTCTTC.

The V call is TRBV7-2, the J call TRBJ1-5; TRBD1 is a possible D gene (5 bases). CDR1 is SGHTA, CDR2 FQGNSA, per germline. Deletions cut 6 bases from V and 4 bases from J, with 10 bases between. This CDR3 is built from 13 residues. The CDR3 bases are TGTGCCAGCAGTAGGGGTAAAAATCAGCCCCAGCATTTT. Protein sequence: CASSRGKNQPQHF.

The rearrangement joins TRBV4-1 to TRBJ2-7; TRBD2 matches 13 bases. The length of the CDR3 is 20 residues. Germline lookup yields CDR1 MGHRA and CDR2 YSYEKL. V gave up 1 base and J gave up 2 bases; unmatched junction bases: 14. In DNA form, the CDR3 reads TGCGCCAGCAGCCAAGTGGGGCTGCGCGAACTAGCGGGAGGGCCCTACGAGCAGTACTTC. This sequence encodes CASSQVGLRELAGGPYEQYF.

CDR3 DNA sequence: TGTGCCAGCAGTGAATGGGGGACAGGGGTCGACTCTACCTACGAGCAGTACTTC. Protein: CASSEWGTGVDSTYEQYF. V is TRBV25-1 and J is TRBJ2-7; 10 bases are a match to TRBD1. The CDR3 has 18 amino acids. The V gene end was trimmed by 1 base and the J gene end by 2 bases; junction bases not matched to a gene: 11. Germline V gene sequence: CDR1 MGHDK, CDR2 SYGVNS.

The chain recombines TRBV28 with TRBJ2-1; D ambiguous. The CDR3 loop spans 16 amino acids. Deletions cut 4 bases from V and 2 bases from J, with 15 bases between. Germline V gives CDR1 MDHEN, CDR2 SYDVKM. The CDR3 loop reads CASSSVASSPYNEQFF. The CDR3 DNA sequence: TGTGCCAGCAGTTCGGTCGCAAGTAGTCCCTACAATGAGCAGTTCTTC.

V gene TRBV7-8 combines with J gene TRBJ2-7; the D gene is possibly TRBD1 (6 bases). Germline V gene data show CDR1 as SGHVS and CDR2 as FQNEAQ. V lost 5 bases, J lost 0 bases, and 17 bases lay in between. This CDR3 is built from 16 residues. In DNA, the CDR3 is TGTGCCAGCAGCCGCAGCACAGGGCTCAGCTCCTACGAGCAGTACTTC. As protein: CASSRSTGLSSYEQYF.

In DNA form, the CDR3 reads TGTGCCTGGAGTGTCGGGGGCTCTAGCGGGGTTAACAATGAGCAGTTCTTC. Its protein product is CAWSVGGSSGVNNEQFF. The V and J genes are TRBV30 and TRBJ2-1; 9 bases are a match to TRBD2. Trimming took 0 bases from V and 5 from J; bases not matched to a gene: 11. CDR3 size: 17 residues. Germline CDR1 GTSNPN, CDR2 SVGIG (reference sequence).

The rearrangement uses TRBV28 and TRBJ1-1; D may be TRBD1 (5 bases). The germline V and J ends were trimmed by 6 bases and 5 bases, with 13 bases remaining between them. The germline gives CDR1 MDHEN, CDR2 SYDVKM. This CDR3 is 13 amino acids long. The CDR3 DNA reads TGTGCCAGCAGCACCCCGGGGGGGACTGAAGCTTTCTTT. Its translation is CASSTPGGTEAFF.

The chain couples TRBV27 to TRBJ2-6; D remains unclear. Germline loops: CDR1 MNHEY, CDR2 SMNVEV (reference sequence). The CDR3 contains 15 residues. Between the trimmed V and J ends, which lost 2 bases and 0 bases, there was a span of 5 bases. The CDR3 nucleotides are TGTGCCAGCAGTTTACCAGGCTCTGGGGCCAACGTCCTGACTTTC. Its translation is CASSLPGSGANVLTF.

J is TRBJ2-7 and V is TRBV5-4; the D gene is possibly TRBD1 (6 bases). There are 13 residues in the CDR3. V was shortened by 7 bases and J by 4 bases, with 15 bases between the two germline ends. From germline, CDR1 is SGHNT and CDR2 YYREEE (reference sequence). CDR3 protein: CASPPARGYEQYF. The CDR3 DNA is TGTGCCAGCCCCCCCGCGAGGGGGTACGAGCAGTACTTC.